This T cell receptor (beta chain) was recorded in a study of cytomegalovirus exposure and HLA in healthy donors. The CDR3 extends over 15 amino acids. Trimming removed 4 bases from V and 5 bases from J; junction bases left unmatched: 8. CDR1 and CDR2 (germline): MNHEY, SMNVEV (reference sequence). Study results and caveats: A missense DCLRE1C variant was associated with V- and J-gene trimming of TCR beta chains in a later analysis, and an independent cohort replicated the association. In an earlier analysis, productive rearrangement rates for most beta V segments clustered near 87% or 30%. A classifier reportedly called cytomegalovirus status with high sensitivity and specificity.

In regard to this clone: Its antigen is undetermined.

The PCR had 60 Vbeta and 13 Jbeta primers. Some clones are missing from TCRdb's copy, which holds only in-frame ones; the method was immunoSEQ multiplex PCR. Among 60,000 to 70,000 clones listed, 65% to 70% were seen once. The donors were healthy bone marrow donors. Input material: PBMCs. The sequence came from a man aged 35-49 years in good health and CMV-seropositive. This sequence joins TRBV27 and TRBJ1-1; 9 nucleotides agree with TRBD1. The CDR3 loop is CASSSWTGEGTEAFF. The CDR3, as DNA: TGTGCCAGCAGTTCCTGGACAGGGGAGGGAACTGAAGCTTTCTTT.